This TCR beta chain was identified during a study of blood T cell repertoires in COVID-19. The CDR3 loop spans 14 amino acids. CDR1 and CDR2 from the germline V gene are SGHTA and FQGNSA. Trimming left V 5 bases short and J 0 bases short, with 8 bases between. Some clones are missing from TCRdb's copy, which holds only in-frame ones; the method was immunoSEQ multiplex PCR. The sample holds roughly 140,000 clones, about 86% seen once. Sequencing input: peripheral blood. V and J are TRBV7-2 and TRBJ1-3; no clear D. The sequence was obtained from a woman aged 40 to 50 with acute or convalescent COVID-19. Written as DNA, the CDR3 is TGTGCCAGCAGCCCCGGTCACTCTGGAAACACCATATATTTT. It translates to CASSPGHSGNTIYF.